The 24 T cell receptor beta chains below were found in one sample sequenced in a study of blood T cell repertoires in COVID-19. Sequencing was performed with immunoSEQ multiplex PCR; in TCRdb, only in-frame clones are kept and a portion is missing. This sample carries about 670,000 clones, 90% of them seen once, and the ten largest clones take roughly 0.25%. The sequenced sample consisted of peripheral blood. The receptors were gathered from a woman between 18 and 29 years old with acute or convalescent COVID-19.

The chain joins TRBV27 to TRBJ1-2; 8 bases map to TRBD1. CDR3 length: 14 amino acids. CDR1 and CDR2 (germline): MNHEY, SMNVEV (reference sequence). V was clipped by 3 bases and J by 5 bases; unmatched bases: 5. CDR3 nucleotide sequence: TGTGCCAGCAGTTTGGCAGGGGGCTCTTATGGCTACACCTTC. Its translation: CASSLAGGSYGYTF.

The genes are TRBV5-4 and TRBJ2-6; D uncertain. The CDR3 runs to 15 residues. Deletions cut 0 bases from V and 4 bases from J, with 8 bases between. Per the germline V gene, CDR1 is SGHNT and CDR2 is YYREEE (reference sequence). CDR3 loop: CASSLGAGGANVLTF. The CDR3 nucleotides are TGTGCCAGCAGCTTGGGGGCTGGGGGGGCCAACGTCCTGACTTTC.

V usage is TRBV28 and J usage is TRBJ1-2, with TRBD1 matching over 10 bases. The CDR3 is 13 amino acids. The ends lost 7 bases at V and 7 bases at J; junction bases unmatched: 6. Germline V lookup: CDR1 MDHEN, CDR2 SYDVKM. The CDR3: CASTLGTGAGYTF. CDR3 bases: TGTGCCAGCACCTTAGGGACAGGGGCTGGCTACACCTTC.

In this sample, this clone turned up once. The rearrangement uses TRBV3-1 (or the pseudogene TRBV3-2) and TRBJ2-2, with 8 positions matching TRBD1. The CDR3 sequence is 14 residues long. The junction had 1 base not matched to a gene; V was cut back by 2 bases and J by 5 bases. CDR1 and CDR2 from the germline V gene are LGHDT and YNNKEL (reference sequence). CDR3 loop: CASSQQGATGELFF. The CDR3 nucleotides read TGTGCCAGCAGCCAACAGGGGGCAACCGGGGAGCTGTTTTTT.

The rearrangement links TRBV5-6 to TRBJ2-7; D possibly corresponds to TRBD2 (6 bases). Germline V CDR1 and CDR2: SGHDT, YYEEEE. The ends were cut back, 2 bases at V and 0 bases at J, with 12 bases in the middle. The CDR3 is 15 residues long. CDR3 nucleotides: TGTGCCAGCAGCTTCGCGGGACCTACCTCCTACGAGCAGTACTTC. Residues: CASSFAGPTSYEQYF.

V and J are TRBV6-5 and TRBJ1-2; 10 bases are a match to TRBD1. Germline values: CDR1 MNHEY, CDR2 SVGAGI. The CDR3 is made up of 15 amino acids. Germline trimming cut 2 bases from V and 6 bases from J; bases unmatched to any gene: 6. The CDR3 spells CASSYEDRGFHGYTF. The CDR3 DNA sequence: TGTGCCAGCAGTTACGAGGACAGGGGGTTCCATGGCTACACCTTC.

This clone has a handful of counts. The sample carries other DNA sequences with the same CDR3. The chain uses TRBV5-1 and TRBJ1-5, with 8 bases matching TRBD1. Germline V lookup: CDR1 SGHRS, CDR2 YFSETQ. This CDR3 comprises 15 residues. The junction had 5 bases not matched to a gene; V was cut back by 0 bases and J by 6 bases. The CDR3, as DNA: TGCGCCAGCAGCTTGGGTCAGGGGGCAGGTCAGCCCCAGCATTTT. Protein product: CASSLGQGAGQPQHF.

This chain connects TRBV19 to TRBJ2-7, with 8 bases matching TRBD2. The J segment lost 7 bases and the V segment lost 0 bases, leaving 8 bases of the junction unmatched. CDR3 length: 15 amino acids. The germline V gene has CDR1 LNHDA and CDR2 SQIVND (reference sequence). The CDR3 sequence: CASSIEPGGLREQYF. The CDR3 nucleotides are TGTGCCAGTAGTATAGAACCGGGGGGGCTCCGTGAGCAGTACTTC.

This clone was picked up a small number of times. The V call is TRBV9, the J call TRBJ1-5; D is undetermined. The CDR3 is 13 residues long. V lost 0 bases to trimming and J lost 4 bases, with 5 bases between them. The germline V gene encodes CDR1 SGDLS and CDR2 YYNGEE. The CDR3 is CASSVVGNQPQHF. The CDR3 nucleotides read TGTGCCAGCAGCGTAGTCGGGAATCAGCCCCAGCATTTT.

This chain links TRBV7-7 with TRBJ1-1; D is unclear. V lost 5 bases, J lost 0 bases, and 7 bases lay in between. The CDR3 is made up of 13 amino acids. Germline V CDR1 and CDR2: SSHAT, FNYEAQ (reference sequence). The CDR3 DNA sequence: TGTGCCAGCAGCCCAATCATGAACACTGAAGCTTTCTTT. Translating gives CASSPIMNTEAFF.

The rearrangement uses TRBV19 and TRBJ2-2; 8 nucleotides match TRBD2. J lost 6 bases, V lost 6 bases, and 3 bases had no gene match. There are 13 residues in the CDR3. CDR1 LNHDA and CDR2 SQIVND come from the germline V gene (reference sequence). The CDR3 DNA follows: TGTGCCAGTAGCCAACTAGCGGCCGGGGAGCTGTTTTTT. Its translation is CASSQLAAGELFF.

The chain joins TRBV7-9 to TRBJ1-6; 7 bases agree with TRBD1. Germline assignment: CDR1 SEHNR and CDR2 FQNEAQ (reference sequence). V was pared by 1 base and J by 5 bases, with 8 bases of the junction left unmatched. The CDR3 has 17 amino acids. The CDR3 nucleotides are TGTGCCAGCAGCTTAGTGGACAGGTATCGGGATAATTCACCCCTCCACTTT. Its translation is CASSLVDRYRDNSPLHF.

As DNA, the CDR3 is TGTGCCAGTAGTATAGTAGGTCTAGCGGACGAGCAGTACTTC. It codes for CASSIVGLADEQYF. The chain has TRBV19 and TRBJ2-7, with 7 nucleotides matching TRBD2. Germline V gene sequence: CDR1 LNHDA, CDR2 SQIVND (reference sequence). With 1 base clipped from V and 5 bases from J, the junction kept 5 bases outside the gene matches. This CDR3 spans 14 amino acids. Full variable domain (remainder filled in from reference TRBV19 and TRBJ2-7): DGGITQSPKYLFRKEGQNVTLSCEQNLNHDAMYWYRQDPGQGLRLIYYSQIVNDFQKGDIAEGYSVSREKKESFPLTVTSAQKNPTAFYLCASSIVGLADEQYFGPGTRLTVT.

The CDR3 sequence is CASSRQGTGELFF. CDR3 bases: TGTGCCAGCAGCCGACAAGGCACCGGGGAGCTGTTTTTT. This chain uses TRBV6-2 or TRBV6-3 with TRBJ2-2; D gene ambiguous. CDR1 and CDR2 (germline): MNHEY, SVGEGT. The CDR3 contains 13 residues. V was cut by 6 bases and J by 4 bases, with 9 bases left in between.

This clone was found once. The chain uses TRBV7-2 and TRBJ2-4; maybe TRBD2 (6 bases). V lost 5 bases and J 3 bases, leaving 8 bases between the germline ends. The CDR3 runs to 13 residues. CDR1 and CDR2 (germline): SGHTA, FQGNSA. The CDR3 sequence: CASSPGGKNIQYF. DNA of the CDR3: TGTGCCAGCAGCCCCGGGGGCAAAAACATTCAGTACTTC.

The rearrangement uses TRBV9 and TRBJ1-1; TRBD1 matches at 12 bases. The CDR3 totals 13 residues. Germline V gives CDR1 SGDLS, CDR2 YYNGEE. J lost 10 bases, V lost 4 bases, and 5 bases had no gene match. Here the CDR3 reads CASSLGTGGGAFF. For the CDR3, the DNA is TGTGCCAGCAGCCTAGGGACAGGGGGCGGAGCTTTCTTT.

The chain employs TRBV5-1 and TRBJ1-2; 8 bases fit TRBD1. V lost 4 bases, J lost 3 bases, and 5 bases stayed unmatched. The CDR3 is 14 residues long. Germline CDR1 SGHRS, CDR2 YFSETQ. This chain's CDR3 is CASSPTGGYYGYTF. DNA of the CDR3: TGCGCCAGCAGCCCTACAGGGGGATACTATGGCTACACCTTC. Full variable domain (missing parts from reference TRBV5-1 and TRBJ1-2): KAGVTQTPRYLIKTRGQQVTLSCSPISGHRSVSWYQQTPGQGLQFLFEYFSETQRNKGNFPGRFSGRQFSNSRSEMNVSTLELGDSALYLCASSPTGGYYGYTFGSGTRLTVV.

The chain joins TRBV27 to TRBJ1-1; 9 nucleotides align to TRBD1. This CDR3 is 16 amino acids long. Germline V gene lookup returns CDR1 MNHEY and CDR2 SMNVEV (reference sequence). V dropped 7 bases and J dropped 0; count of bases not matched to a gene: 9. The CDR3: CASTSGQGVVNTEAFF. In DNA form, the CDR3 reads TGTGCCAGCACTTCGGGACAGGGCGTTGTGAACACTGAAGCTTTCTTT.

The CDR3 region is CASSITQGIGTQYF. CDR3 nucleotides: TGTGCCAGCAGCATAACTCAGGGTATTGGGACCCAGTACTTC. V gene TRBV7-9 combines with J gene TRBJ2-5; D might be TRBD1 (5 bases). This CDR3 spans 14 amino acids. Germline-derived CDR1 and CDR2 are SEHNR and FQNEAQ (reference sequence). V was shortened by 5 bases and J by 7 bases, with 17 bases between the two germline ends.

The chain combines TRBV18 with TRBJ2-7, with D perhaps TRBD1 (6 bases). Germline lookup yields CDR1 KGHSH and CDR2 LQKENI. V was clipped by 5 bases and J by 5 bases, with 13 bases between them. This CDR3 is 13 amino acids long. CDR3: CASSSDSPNEQYF. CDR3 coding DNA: TGTGCCAGCTCATCGGACAGTCCTAACGAGCAGTACTTC.

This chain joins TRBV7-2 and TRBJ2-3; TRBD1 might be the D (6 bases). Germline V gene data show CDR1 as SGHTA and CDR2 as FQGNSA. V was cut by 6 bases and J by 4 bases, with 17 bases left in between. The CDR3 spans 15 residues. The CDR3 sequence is CASSSSGVRADTQYF. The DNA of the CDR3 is TGTGCCAGCAGTTCCTCAGGGGTTCGGGCAGATACGCAGTATTTT.

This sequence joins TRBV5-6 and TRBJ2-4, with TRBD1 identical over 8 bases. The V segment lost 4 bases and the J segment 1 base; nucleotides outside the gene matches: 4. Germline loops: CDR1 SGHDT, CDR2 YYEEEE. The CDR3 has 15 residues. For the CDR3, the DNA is TGTGCCAGCAGCCGACAGGGGTTTGCCAAAAACATTCAGTACTTC. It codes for CASSRQGFAKNIQYF.

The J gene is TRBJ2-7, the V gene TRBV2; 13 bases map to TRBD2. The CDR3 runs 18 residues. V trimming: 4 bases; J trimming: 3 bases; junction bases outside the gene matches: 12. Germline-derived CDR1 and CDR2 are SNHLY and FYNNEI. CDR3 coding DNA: TGTGCCAGCAGTGGTGTTCGAACTAGCGGGGGGGCATTCTACGAGCAGTACTTC. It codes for CASSGVRTSGGAFYEQYF. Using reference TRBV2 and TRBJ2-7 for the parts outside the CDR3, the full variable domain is EPEVTQTPSHQVTQMGQEVILRCVPISNHLYFYWYRQILGQKVEFLVSFYNNEISEKSEIFDDQFSVERPDGSNFTLKIRSTKLEDSAMYFCASSGVRTSGGAFYEQYFGPGTRLTVT.

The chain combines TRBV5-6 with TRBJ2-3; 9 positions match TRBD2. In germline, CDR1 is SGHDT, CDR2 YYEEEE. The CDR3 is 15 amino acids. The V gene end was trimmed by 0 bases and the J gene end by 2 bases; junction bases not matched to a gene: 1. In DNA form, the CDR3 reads TGTGCCAGCAGCTTGGGCGGGGGGGCCACAGATACGCAGTATTTT. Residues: CASSLGGGATDTQYF.